These 27 T cell receptor beta chains were all obtained from the same sample, sequenced in a study of cytomegalovirus exposure and HLA in healthy donors. Both 60 Vbeta primers and 13 Jbeta primers went into the PCR. The table came from immunoSEQ multiplex PCR; TCRdb's copy has only in-frame clones and leaves some out. The sample holds 80,000 to 95,000 clones, 63% seen once. Sequencing used PBMCs. The receptors come from a woman aged 25 to 45 in good health and CMV-seronegative.

The gene calls are TRBV7-9 and TRBJ2-1; possibly TRBD1 for D (5 bases). The CDR3 covers 15 residues. CDR1 is SEHNR and CDR2 is FQNEAQ in the germline V gene (reference sequence). V was cut by 1 base and J by 5 bases, with 12 bases left in between. CDR3 bases: TGTGCCAGCAGCTTAGACGCTAGGGGTAACAATGAGCAGTTCTTC. Its protein is CASSLDARGNNEQFF. Combining the CDR3 with reference TRBV7-9 and TRBJ2-1 gives the whole variable domain DTGVSQNPRHKITKRGQNVTFRCDPISEHNRLYWYRQTLGQGPEFLTYFQNEAQLEKSRLLSDRFSAERPKGSFSTLEIQRTEQGDSAMYLCASSLDARGNNEQFFGPGTRLTVL.

The chain uses TRBV18 and TRBJ1-1, with no clear D. In germline, CDR1 is KGHSH, CDR2 LQKENI. The CDR3 spans 14 residues. V was pared by 3 bases and J by 4 bases, with 12 bases between. The CDR3 nucleotides are TGTGCCAGCTCACCGAGGCGAGAGAGCACTGAAGCTTTCTTT. Translated: CASSPRRESTEAFF.

The V and J genes are TRBV9 and TRBJ2-3; the match to TRBD2 covers 8 bases. V lost 5 bases to trimming and J lost 10 bases; unmatched junction nucleotides: 6. The CDR3 is made up of 12 amino acids. Germline-derived CDR1 and CDR2 are SGDLS and YYNGEE. CDR3 protein: CASSGAGGSQYF. The CDR3 DNA sequence: TGTGCCAGCAGTGGTGCGGGAGGTTCGCAGTATTTT.

The chain combines TRBV5-1 with TRBJ2-3; maybe TRBD2 (6 bases). The V and J ends lost 0 bases and 1 base respectively, with 12 bases between them. This CDR3 region has 16 residues. Looked up from germline, CDR1 is SGHRS and CDR2 is YFSETQ. CDR3 nucleotide sequence: TGCGCCAGCAGCTTGGCCGGCGGGGTGCGCACAGATACGCAGTATTTT. This encodes CASSLAGGVRTDTQYF.

The table lists this clone with a few counts. The gene calls are TRBV13 and TRBJ1-1; weak D call: TRBD1 (5 bases). This CDR3 is built from 13 residues. The germline V and J ends were trimmed by 8 bases and 4 bases, with 14 bases remaining between them. Looked up from germline, CDR1 is PRHDT and CDR2 is FYEKMQ (reference sequence). The CDR3 here is CASGTGGRTEAFF. The CDR3 DNA reads TGTGCCAGCGGCACCGGGGGTCGCACTGAAGCTTTCTTT.

CDR3 residues: CASSPFQGGEKLFF. CDR3 sequence (DNA): TGTGCCAGCAGCCCATTTCAGGGAGGGGAAAAACTGTTTTTT. The V and J genes are TRBV4-2 and TRBJ1-4; perhaps TRBD1 as D (5 bases). The germline V gene encodes CDR1 LGHNA and CDR2 YNFKEQ. V was clipped by 4 bases and J by 8 bases, with 14 bases between them. This CDR3 spans 14 amino acids.

V usage is TRBV27 and J usage is TRBJ2-5; D perhaps matches TRBD2 (6 bases). Per germline, CDR1 MNHEY and CDR2 SMNVEV (reference sequence). This CDR3 comprises 13 residues. V gave up 8 bases and J gave up 2 bases, with 12 bases separating them. The CDR3 loop reads CASVQRGQETQYF. For the CDR3, the DNA is TGTGCCAGCGTCCAACGGGGGCAAGAGACCCAGTACTTC.

V is TRBV5-4 and J is TRBJ2-2; 9 bases line up with TRBD2. The V segment lost 4 bases and the J segment 2 bases; nucleotides outside the gene matches: 6. The CDR3 runs 16 residues. Germline CDR1 SGHNT, CDR2 YYREEE (reference sequence). CDR3 DNA sequence: TGTGCCAGCAGCCCTGCGGGGGGGGCAAACACCGGGGAGCTGTTTTTT. Translating it yields CASSPAGGANTGELFF.

The chain is built from TRBV29-1 and TRBJ2-7; TRBD2 aligns across 7 bases. CDR1 is SQVTM and CDR2 is ANQGSEA in the germline V gene. Unmatched junction bases numbered 8, after V lost 4 bases and J lost 5 bases. The CDR3 consists of 13 residues. CDR3 sequence: CSVVGGSRNEQYF. The CDR3 nucleotides are TGCAGCGTTGTGGGCGGGAGTCGGAACGAGCAGTACTTC.

The chain carries TRBV19 and TRBJ1-1; D uncertain. V lost 4 bases and J lost 3, with 12 bases in between. The CDR3 runs to 14 residues. Germline V gives CDR1 LNHDA, CDR2 SQIVND (reference sequence). In DNA, the CDR3 is TGTGCCAGTAGTAGTCCCGGGGATGACACTGAAGCTTTCTTT. This gives the protein CASSSPGDDTEAFF.

V and J are TRBV30 and TRBJ2-7; a weak D match, TRBD1 (6 bases). Deletions cut 5 bases from V and 2 bases from J, with 10 bases between. The CDR3 is 12 residues long. Germline lookup yields CDR1 GTSNPN and CDR2 SVGIG (reference sequence). The DNA of the CDR3 is TGTGCCTGGGAGGACAGCCCCTACGAGCAGTACTTC. Amino acid sequence: CAWEDSPYEQYF. Looking up the rest from reference TRBV30 and TRBJ2-7 gives the full variable domain: SQTIHQWPATLVQPVGSPLSLECTVEGTSNPNLYWYRQAAGRGLQLLFYSVGIGQISSEVPQNLSASRPQDRQFILSSKKLLLSDSGFYLCAWEDSPYEQYFGPGTRLTVT.

The J gene is TRBJ1-3, the V gene TRBV7-2; D perhaps matches TRBD1 (6 bases). With 4 bases removed from V and 2 bases from J, the gap between germline ends came to 12 bases. The CDR3 is 15 residues long. Germline V gene data show CDR1 as SGHTA and CDR2 as FQGNSA. CDR3 sequence: CASSSQGSAGNTIYF. The DNA of the CDR3 is TGTGCCAGCAGCTCCCAGGGGTCGGCTGGAAACACCATATATTTT.

The J gene is TRBJ2-7, the V gene TRBV6-1; 12 positions match TRBD2. Trimming took 2 bases from V and 4 from J; bases not matched to a gene: 9. Per the germline V gene, CDR1 is MNHNS and CDR2 is SASEGT. The CDR3 has 17 residues. The CDR3 loop is CASSELIRLAGGYEQYF. As DNA, the CDR3 is TGTGCCAGCAGTGAACTTATCAGGCTAGCGGGGGGGTACGAGCAGTACTTC.

DNA for the CDR3: TGTGCCAGCAGCTTAGGAGGGAGCGCAGATACGCAGTATTTT. Translating gives CASSLGGSADTQYF. The rearrangement joins TRBV11-2 to TRBJ2-3; tentative D call: TRBD2 (5 bases). V lost 1 base and J lost 4, with 9 bases in between. This CDR3 has 14 residues. CDR1 is SGHAT, CDR2 FQNNGV, per germline.

The rearrangement uses TRBV10-3 and TRBJ2-1; 9 bases line up with TRBD1. The CDR3 totals 14 residues. The ends lost 5 bases at V and 5 bases at J; junction bases unmatched: 4. CDR1 and CDR2 (germline): ENHRY, SYGVKD. CDR3 protein: CAISRDRVDNEQFF. CDR3 in DNA: TGTGCCATCAGTAGGGACAGGGTTGACAATGAGCAGTTCTTC.

This clone was seen more than once but under ten times. This chain joins TRBV19 and TRBJ2-7; 10 nucleotides align to TRBD1. Trimming at V came to 4 bases and at J to 3 bases, leaving 6 bases not matched to a gene. The CDR3 totals 15 residues. From germline, CDR1 is LNHDA and CDR2 SQIVND (reference sequence). CDR3 sequence reads: CASSTPTGGYYEQYF. As DNA, the CDR3 is TGTGCCAGTAGTACCCCGACAGGGGGCTACTACGAGCAGTACTTC.

This sequence joins TRBV9 and TRBJ2-5; 7 nucleotides align to TRBD1. Matching the DNA end better, TRBJ2-7 makes the J call doubtful. Germline CDR1 SGDLS, CDR2 YYNGEE. CDR3 length: 14 amino acids. The CDR3 sequence: CASSATGLSYEQYF. CDR3 bases: TGTGCCAGCAGCGCGACAGGGTTGTCCTACGAGCAGTACTTC.

This sequence joins TRBV6-1 and TRBJ2-3, with a tentative D call TRBD2 (6 bases). Germline loops: CDR1 MNHNS, CDR2 SASEGT. Deletions cut 3 bases from V and 3 bases from J, with 16 bases between. The CDR3 contains 16 residues. In DNA, the CDR3 is TGTGCCAGCAGTGAGTTTGCGGGGTTGAGGACAGATACGCAGTATTTT. Residues: CASSEFAGLRTDTQYF.

The genes are TRBV7-9 and TRBJ1-1; 10 bases align to TRBD1. J gave up 7 bases and V 3 bases, and 8 bases lay outside the gene matches. Germline CDR1 and CDR2: SEHNR and FQNEAQ (reference sequence). CDR3 length equals 15 residues. The CDR3 nucleotides read TGTGCCAGCAGCTTTCGCGACAGGGGGCAAGTTGAAGCTTTCTTT. Its translation is CASSFRDRGQVEAFF.

The J gene is TRBJ2-1, the V gene TRBV28, with 10 bases fitting TRBD2. The J segment lost 0 bases and the V segment lost 1 base, leaving 12 bases of the junction unmatched. Germline-derived CDR1 and CDR2 are MDHEN and SYDVKM. The CDR3 length is 20 residues. As DNA, the CDR3 is TGTGCCAGCAGTTTATTACCCGGGACTAGCGCTTACAGCTCCTACAATGAGCAGTTCTTC. Protein product: CASSLLPGTSAYSSYNEQFF.

The gene calls are TRBV19 and TRBJ2-3, with a tentative D call TRBD2 (6 bases). The germline V and J ends were trimmed by 6 bases and 2 bases, with 12 bases remaining between them. The germline V gene has CDR1 LNHDA and CDR2 SQIVND (reference sequence). The CDR3 runs to 14 residues. CDR3 nucleotides: TGTGCCAGTAGGTTGGGACTTGACACAGATACGCAGTATTTT. Translation: CASRLGLDTDTQYF.

This clone was seen a single time. V and J are TRBV4-2 and TRBJ2-1; 15 bases match TRBD2. The CDR3 is made up of 18 amino acids. The germline V gene encodes CDR1 LGHNA and CDR2 YNFKEQ. Unmatched junction bases numbered 5, after V lost 3 bases and J lost 2 bases. The CDR3 sequence: CASSQSRTSGRAYNEQFF. Here the CDR3 DNA reads TGTGCCAGCAGCCAGAGCCGGACTAGCGGGAGGGCCTACAATGAGCAGTTCTTC.

The J gene is TRBJ2-7, the V gene TRBV2, with 7 bases lining up with TRBD2. The CDR3 contains 14 residues. The V gene end was trimmed by 8 bases and the J gene end by 0 bases; junction bases not matched to a gene: 7. From germline, CDR1 is SNHLY and CDR2 FYNNEI. CDR3 sequence reads: CASVLAPSSYEQYF. For the CDR3, the DNA is TGTGCCAGCGTACTAGCGCCGAGCTCCTACGAGCAGTACTTC.

A few counts support this clone. The chain combines TRBV14 with TRBJ2-6; 7 bases are a match to TRBD2. Per germline, CDR1 SGHDN and CDR2 FVKESK. This CDR3 comprises 17 residues. V lost 1 base and J lost 0; bases outside the gene matches: 3. The CDR3 nucleotides are TGTGCCAGCAGCCAAGCAGCGGGGAACTCTGGGGCCAACGTCCTGACTTTC. Protein product: CASSQAAGNSGANVLTF.

The J gene is TRBJ2-7, the V gene TRBV25-1; unclear D gene. CDR1 and CDR2 (germline): MGHDK, SYGVNS. The V gene lost 3 bases and the J gene lost 4 bases, with 7 bases spanning the gap. The CDR3 totals 12 residues. The CDR3 DNA reads as TGTGCCAGCAGTGAGGGCAGATACGAGCAGTACTTC. It encodes CASSEGRYEQYF.

The chain is built from TRBV28 and TRBJ2-7; TRBD1 matches at 8 bases. The CDR3 spans 14 residues. V lost 5 bases, J lost 4 bases, and 7 bases stayed unmatched. Germline lookup yields CDR1 MDHEN and CDR2 SYDVKM. The DNA for the CDR3 is TGTGCCAGCAGTAGAACAGGGGGTTCGTACGAGCAGTACTTC. Translated: CASSRTGGSYEQYF. Complete variable domain (other parts from reference TRBV28 and TRBJ2-7): DVKVTQSSRYLVKRTGEKVFLECVQDMDHENMFWYRQDPGLGLRLIYFSYDVKMKEKGDIPEGYSVSREKKERFSLILESASTNQTSMYLCASSRTGGSYEQYFGPGTRLTVT.

The rearrangement uses TRBV28 and TRBJ1-1; possibly TRBD1 for D (6 bases). CDR3 length: 18 residues. CDR1 is MDHEN, CDR2 SYDVKM, per germline. V was clipped by 1 base and J by 0 bases, with 18 bases between them. The CDR3 DNA reads TGTGCCAGCAGTTTATTATTGCAGGGGAGATTTTTGAACACTGAAGCTTTCTTT. Its translation is CASSLLLQGRFLNTEAFF.